These T cell receptor beta chains were read from a single sample in a study of Ad26.COV2.S vaccination and SARS-CoV-2 variants. Assay: immunoSEQ multiplex PCR; the TCRdb copy retains only in-frame clones and omits some. The sample yields some 390,000 clones, around nine tenths seen once. The material was peripheral blood, obtained in a trial of Ad26.COV2.S vaccine versus placebo. The source is a person aged 18-65 years who received the Ad26.COV2.S COVID-19 vaccine or a placebo. Both conserved end residues are part of each CDR3. D genes are given only for firm matches. Clone size appears in some rows only: once, few, many, or a class for an expanded clone.

TRBV28,NA,NA,TRBJ1-2,TGTGCCAGCAGTCCTATAGGGACCTCCGGGGGTGGCTACACCTTC,CASSPIGTSGGGYTF
TRBV12-3/TRBV12-4,NA,NA,TRBJ1-4,TGTGCCAGCAGCACAGCAACTAATGAAAAACTGTTTTTT,CASSTATNEKLFF
TRBV4-1,NA,TRBD2,TRBJ2-3,TGCGCCAGCAGCCCGTACCCGGGACTAGCACTCACAGATACGCAGTATTTT,CASSPYPGLALTDTQYF
TRBV6-6,few,TRBD2,TRBJ2-1,TGTGCCAGCAGTTACTCGCGGGAGGGCCTCAACAATGAGCAGTTCTTC,CASSYSREGLNNEQFF
TRBV15,NA,TRBD2,TRBJ2-1,TGTGCCACCAGCAGAGATGGACTAGCGGTAAATGAGCAGTTCTTC,CATSRDGLAVNEQFF
TRBV5-5,NA,TRBD1,TRBJ1-2,TGTGCCAGCAGCTTGGATGGACAGGGCCATGGCTACACCTTC,CASSLDGQGHGYTF
TRBV6-5,few,NA,TRBJ1-2,TGTGCCAGCAGGGGGATAGGGAGGTATGGCTACACCTTC,CASRGIGRYGYTF
TRBV5-4,NA,NA,TRBJ1-5,TGTGCCAGCAGCTATCACAGGGTTGGGAGCAATCAGCCCCAGCATTTT,CASSYHRVGSNQPQHF
TRBV7-2,NA,TRBD2,TRBJ2-7,TGTGCCAGCAGCCCCTGGACTAGCGGGAAATACGAGCAGTACTTC,CASSPWTSGKYEQYF
TRBV27,NA,NA,TRBJ2-3,TGTGCCAGCAGTTCCACCCCGGGACCCAGCACAGATACGCAGTATTTT,CASSSTPGPSTDTQYF
TRBV7-2,NA,NA,TRBJ2-2,TGTGCCAGCAGCTTAGCGGGGGTCAACACCGGGGAGCTGTTTTTT,CASSLAGVNTGELFF
TRBV4-1,NA,TRBD1,TRBJ1-5,TGCGCCAGCAGCCGGGGACAGGACAATCAGCCCCAGCATTTT,CASSRGQDNQPQHF
TRBV4-1,NA,TRBD1,TRBJ2-5,TGCGCCAGCAGCTTGCACAGGGGGCAACAAGAGACCCAGTACTTC,CASSLHRGQQETQYF
TRBV30,NA,NA,TRBJ2-1,TGTGCCCAGGGACTGGGTTGGGATGAGCAGTTCTTC,CAQGLGWDEQFF
TRBV7-9,NA,NA,TRBJ2-2,TGTGCCAGCAGCTTCAGGGGAGAGCACGGGGAGCTGTTTTTT,CASSFRGEHGELFF
TRBV15,NA,NA,TRBJ1-2,TGTGCCACCAGCAGAGTCGGCGGCAGTGGGTATGGCTACACCTTC,CATSRVGGSGYGYTF
TRBV7-9,NA,NA,TRBJ2-5,TGTGCCAGCAGCTCAGGACGGGGCCAAGAGACCCAGTACTTC,CASSSGRGQETQYF
TRBV14,NA,NA,TRBJ2-5,TGTGCCAGCAGCCAAGATCCGAAAGATATTTGGTACCAAGAGACCCAGTACTTC,CASSQDPKDIWYQETQYF
TRBV11-3,NA,NA,TRBJ2-3,TGTGCCAGCAGCTCCTGGGTGGGGCAGAGAGATACGCAGTATTTT,CASSSWVGQRDTQYF
TRBV9,NA,NA,TRBJ1-2,TGTGCCAGCAGCGGGACAGATGGCTACACCTTC,CASSGTDGYTF
TRBV4-3,NA,NA,TRBJ2-5,TGCGCCAGCAGCCAAGAGGCTAGCCGGCGTGAGACCCAGTACTTC,CASSQEASRRETQYF
TRBV15,NA,TRBD1,TRBJ2-6,TGTGCCACCAGCAGGACGGGACAGGGGGAGGCTGGGGCCAACGTCCTGACTTTC,CATSRTGQGEAGANVLTF
TRBV4-1,NA,NA,TRBJ1-4,TGCGCCAGCAGCCAAGATAGGGGCAGTAATGAAAAACTGTTTTTT,CASSQDRGSNEKLFF
TRBV27,once,NA,TRBJ2-1,TGTGCCAGCAGTTTACAGGAGAGCTCCTACAATGAGCAGTTCTTC,CASSLQESSYNEQFF
TRBV9,NA,NA,TRBJ1-2,TGTGCCAGCAGCGTACAGGGAGCGTATGGCTACACCTTC,CASSVQGAYGYTF
TRBV6-5,NA,NA,TRBJ1-5,TGTGCCAGCAAAAAAGAGAATCAGCCCCAGCATTTT,CASKKENQPQHF
TRBV6-5,NA,NA,TRBJ2-7,TGTGCCAGCAGTTATGGGCAGGGTGACTACGAGCAGTACTTC,CASSYGQGDYEQYF
TRBV3-1/TRBV3-2,NA,NA,TRBJ2-7,TGTGCCAGCAGCCAAGTCCCAGGTGGACCTGGGGAGCAGTACTTC,CASSQVPGGPGEQYF
TRBV7-8,NA,TRBD2,TRBJ2-2,TGTGCCAGCAGCCCGACTAGCGGGAACACCGGGGAGCTGTTTTTT,CASSPTSGNTGELFF
TRBV30,NA,TRBD1,TRBJ2-5,TGTGCCTGGAGTAGACAGGGCAAGACCCAGTACTTC,CAWSRQGKTQYF
TRBV5-1,few,NA,TRBJ2-7,TGCGCCAGCAGCTGGAAAACGGCAAGTGGCGAGCAGTACTTC,CASSWKTASGEQYF
TRBV30,NA,NA,TRBJ1-5,TGTGCCTGGAACGGAGGGCCAATTCAGCCCCAGCATTTT,CAWNGGPIQPQHF
TRBV6-5,NA,NA,TRBJ1-6,TGTGCCAGCAGTTACACGTGGCGACAGCGAAATTCACCCCTCCACTTT,CASSYTWRQRNSPLHF
TRBV19,NA,TRBD1,TRBJ1-5,TGTGCCAGTAGTATACGGGCAGGGGGCATTAGCAATCAGCCCCAGCATTTT,CASSIRAGGISNQPQHF
TRBV9,NA,NA,TRBJ1-3,TGTGCCAGCACCATTAGGAGGGTTTGGAGGAGCTCTGGAAACACCATATATTTT,CASTIRRVWRSSGNTIYF
TRBV6-5,NA,NA,TRBJ2-7,TGTGCCAGCAGTCTAGCCGGACTCCCCGAGGGGGAGCAGTACTTC,CASSLAGLPEGEQYF
TRBV6-6,NA,NA,TRBJ2-5,TGTGCCAGCAAGGAGGGGGCGCAAGAGACCCAGTACTTC,CASKEGAQETQYF
TRBV29-1,NA,NA,TRBJ2-2,TGCAGCGTTGACGGACAGAGCACCGGGGAGCTGTTTTTT,CSVDGQSTGELFF
TRBV9,NA,TRBD2,TRBJ2-7,TGTGCCAGCAGTCCAGGCGGGAGGTTAGCCGAGCAGTACTTC,CASSPGGRLAEQYF
TRBV19,NA,TRBD1,TRBJ2-3,TGTGCCAGTAGCCTACAGGGGGCCCCCACAGATACGCAGTATTTT,CASSLQGAPTDTQYF
TRBV28,once,TRBD1,TRBJ2-7,TGTGCCAGCAGTTTAACAGGGGGCTACGAGCAGTACTTC,CASSLTGGYEQYF
TRBV28,NA,NA,TRBJ1-1,TGTGCCAGCATTGGGGACAAGAGGAACACTGAAGCTTTCTTT,CASIGDKRNTEAFF
TRBV19,once,NA,TRBJ2-7,TGTGCCAGTAGTACCAGCCCAGGTGGGTACGAGCAGTACTTC,CASSTSPGGYEQYF
TRBV4-2,NA,NA,TRBJ1-1,TGTGCCAGCACCCCCGGGGGGACACTGAACACTGAAGCTTTCTTT,CASTPGGTLNTEAFF
TRBV5-6,NA,NA,TRBJ2-3,TGTGCCAGCAGCTTGGATAGCAGGTACATCACAGATACGCAGTATTTT,CASSLDSRYITDTQYF